This passage covers 30 T cell receptor beta chains from one sample sequenced in a study of T cells in Graves' hyperthyroidism and ophthalmopathy. TCR beta CDR3 regions were amplified from RNA transcripts. The primer set for the first-round RT-PCR of the TCR CDR3 was HTBI. TCRdb recomputed calls from the multiplex PCR reads with MiXCR, one row per CDR3 protein. Of some 740,000 distinct CDR3 sequences detected, 12% to 15% appear once; the ten largest clones hold 10% to 13%. The material sequenced was blood. These receptors were collected from a woman aged 18-29 years with Graves' hyperthyroidism.

This clonotype occurred many times. V gene TRBV5-1 combines with J gene TRBJ2-5; possibly TRBD1 for D (6 bases). CDR1 and CDR2 (germline): SGHRS, YFSETQ. Trimming removed 5 bases from V and 3 bases from J, with 11 bases in between. This CDR3 contains 13 residues. CDR3 in amino acids: CASRKTGKETQYF. In nucleotides, the CDR3 is TGCGCCAGCAGGAAAACAGGGAAAGAGACCCAGTACTTC.

This clonotype was counted only a few times. The gene calls are TRBV6-1 and TRBJ2-3; no firm D call. Germline-derived CDR1 and CDR2 are MNHNS and SASEGT. The V and J ends lost 5 bases and 1 base respectively, with 7 bases between them. The CDR3 has 13 amino acids. CDR3 region: CASSSEGTDTQYF. CDR3 DNA: TGTGCCAGCAGTTCCGAAGGCACAGATACGCAGTATTTT.

This clonotype was observed many times. The chain is built from TRBV3-1 and TRBJ2-7, with 11 nucleotides matching TRBD2. V dropped 5 bases and J dropped 3; count of bases not matched to a gene: 6. The germline V gene encodes CDR1 LGHDT and CDR2 YNNKEL (reference sequence). This CDR3 spans 15 amino acids. CDR3 loop: CASSFIAGGDYEQYF. The CDR3 DNA sequence: TGTGCCAGCAGCTTTATAGCGGGAGGGGACTACGAGCAGTACTTC.

There are a few counts of this clonotype. This sequence joins TRBV6-1 and TRBJ2-1; either TRBD1 or TRBD2 may supply D (5 bases each). The CDR3 runs to 14 residues. Germline V gene lookup returns CDR1 MNHNS and CDR2 SASEGT. Trimming removed 7 bases from V and 0 bases from J, with 10 bases in between. CDR3 amino acids: CASKRDRSYNEQFF. The CDR3 DNA reads TGTGCCAGCAAGAGGGACCGCTCCTACAATGAGCAGTTCTTC.

This clonotype was observed a few times. The V and J genes are TRBV7-9 and TRBJ2-3, with D unclear. V lost 8 bases and J lost 0, with 15 bases in between. Germline V lookup: CDR1 SEHNR, CDR2 FQNEAQ (reference sequence). The CDR3 contains 15 residues. The CDR3 nucleotides are TGTGCCAGCCGAGGAAGTGTTCCTAGCACAGATACGCAGTATTTT. It translates to CASRGSVPSTDTQYF. Supplemented by reference TRBV7-9 and TRBJ2-3, the full variable domain reads DTGVSQNPRHKITKRGQNVTFRCDPISEHNRLYWYRQTLGQGPEFLTYFQNEAQLEKSRLLSDRFSAERPKGSFSTLEIQRTEQGDSAMYLCASRGSVPSTDTQYFGPGTRLTVL.

This clonotype was counted ten times or more. The rearrangement links TRBV6-4 to TRBJ2-1; 10 bases are a match to TRBD1. CDR1 and CDR2 (germline): MRHNA, SNTAGT. The trim removed 8 bases at V and 5 bases at J, leaving 6 bases unmatched. This CDR3 contains 14 residues. The DNA for the CDR3 is TGTGCCAGCCTCGACAGGGGGCCCAACAATGAGCAGTTCTTC. It specifies CASLDRGPNNEQFF.

In its sample, this clonotype was seen many times. The gene calls are TRBV2 and TRBJ2-7, with no clear D. Germline V lookup: CDR1 SNHLY, CDR2 FYNNEI. This CDR3 is built from 11 residues. Trimming cost V 7 bases and J 3 bases, with 7 bases left between them. The CDR3 DNA follows: TGTGCCAGCAATTCGTACTACGAGCAGTACTTC. Translated, it gives CASNSYYEQYF.

The rearrangement joins TRBV20-1 to TRBJ2-7, with D perhaps matching TRBD2 (5 bases). Deletions cut 2 bases from V and 6 bases from J, with 26 bases between. CDR1 and CDR2 (germline): DFQATT, SNEGSKA (reference sequence). The CDR3 totals 17 residues. CDR3 sequence reads: CSARSREGGVSPLEQYF. The CDR3 nucleotides are TGCAGTGCTAGAAGCCGGGAAGGTGGCGTCTCCCCTCTCGAGCAGTACTTC.

This clonotype was counted at least ten times. The CDR3 nucleotides are TGTGCCTGGAGGGATAAGACGGGCCAGCCCCAGCATTTT. Its translation: CAWRDKTGQPQHF. The chain combines TRBV30 with TRBJ1-5; D gene ambiguous. Germline CDR1 is GTSNPN and CDR2 is SVGIG (reference sequence). This CDR3 is 13 amino acids long. The germline V and J ends were trimmed by 3 bases and 7 bases, with 13 bases remaining between them. The whole variable domain, remainder taken from reference TRBV30 and TRBJ1-5, is SQTIHQWPATLVQPVGSPLSLECTVEGTSNPNLYWYRQAAGRGLQLLFYSVGIGQISSEVPQNLSASRPQDRQFILSSKKLLLSDSGFYLCAWRDKTGQPQHFGDGTRLSIL.

This clonotype was observed a handful of times. The V call is TRBV7-9, the J call TRBJ2-2; maybe TRBD2 (5 bases). Looked up from germline, CDR1 is SEHNR and CDR2 is FQNEAQ (reference sequence). V was pared by 6 bases and J by 7 bases, with 18 bases between. The CDR3 consists of 15 residues. The CDR3 DNA reads as TGTGCCAGCAGTGGTCAGCGGACGAGTGTCGGGGAGCTGTTTTTT. Protein: CASSGQRTSVGELFF.

This clonotype was observed at least ten times. The rearrangement links TRBV7-9 to TRBJ1-2, with a possible D match to TRBD1 (5 bases). The CDR3 covers 18 residues. Germline CDR1 and CDR2: SEHNR and FQNEAQ (reference sequence). Trimming removed 0 bases at V and 3 bases at J, with 20 bases between. The DNA for the CDR3 is TGTGCCAGCAGCTTAGCGCGCGGGGTCTGGGACCGGGACTATGGCTACACCTTC. It encodes CASSLARGVWDRDYGYTF.

As for this clonotype: With a much larger clone just one base away, this may be a read error. The gene calls are TRBV20-1 and TRBJ2-7, with TRBD2 identical over 10 bases. Germline CDR1 DFQATT, CDR2 SNEGSKA (reference sequence). The CDR3 consists of 13 residues. The junction had 4 bases not matched to a gene; V was cut back by 5 bases and J by 3 bases. CDR3 sequence: CSACKREGYEQYF. The CDR3 coding sequence is TGCAGTGCTTGCAAGCGGGAGGGCTACGAGCAGTACTTC.

The chain employs TRBV18 and TRBJ1-6; D is ambiguous. The CDR3 spans 16 residues. With 3 bases removed from V and 2 bases from J, the gap between germline ends came to 11 bases. Germline loops: CDR1 KGHSH, CDR2 LQKENI. CDR3 sequence reads: CASSPQAFTYNSPLHF. CDR3 nucleotides: TGTGCCAGCTCACCGCAGGCCTTCACCTATAATTCACCCCTCCACTTT.

This clonotype was counted many times. The chain carries TRBV2 and TRBJ2-7, with D possibly being TRBD1 (5 bases). The CDR3 has 12 amino acids. Germline V gives CDR1 SNHLY, CDR2 FYNNEI. V lost 7 bases and J lost 3, with 10 bases in between. CDR3: CASNAGNYEQYF. DNA for the CDR3: TGTGCCAGCAATGCAGGGAACTACGAGCAGTACTTC.

This sequence joins TRBV10-2 and TRBJ2-1, with 10 bases matching TRBD2. V was pared by 2 bases and J by 10 bases, with 11 bases of the junction left unmatched. Per the germline V gene, CDR1 is WSHSY and CDR2 is SAAADI. The CDR3 extends over 16 amino acids. CDR3 nucleotide sequence: TGCGCCAGCAGTGAGCCTAATAGCGGGAGGTTTAACGAGCAGTTCTTC. Its translation is CASSEPNSGRFNEQFF.

The chain couples TRBV20-1 to TRBJ2-1; no reliable D call. Trimming removed 0 bases at V and 4 bases at J, with 10 bases between. From germline, CDR1 is DFQATT and CDR2 SNEGSKA (reference sequence). The CDR3 has 14 amino acids. The CDR3 DNA follows: TGCAGTGCTAGAGATACTGGGGTTTACAATGAGCAGTTCTTC. Its protein product is CSARDTGVYNEQFF.

This clonotype was counted many times. V and J are TRBV2 and TRBJ1-5, with D tentatively TRBD1 (5 bases). V was cut by 0 bases and J by 5 bases, with 11 bases left in between. Germline values: CDR1 SNHLY, CDR2 FYNNEI. This CDR3 comprises 15 residues. CDR3: CASSEARGADQPQHF. The CDR3 region has the DNA TGTGCCAGCAGTGAAGCGCGTGGGGCTGATCAGCCCCAGCATTTT.

The genes are TRBV7-9 and TRBJ2-1; the match to TRBD2 covers 11 bases. Germline assignment: CDR1 SEHNR and CDR2 FQNEAQ (reference sequence). The length of the CDR3 is 16 residues. Germline trimming cut 5 bases from V and 7 bases from J; bases unmatched to any gene: 10. The CDR3 reads CASSTPLAGGGNEQFF. The DNA for the CDR3 is TGTGCCAGCAGCACCCCTCTAGCGGGAGGTGGAAATGAGCAGTTCTTC.

Ten or more counts support this clonotype. This chain connects TRBV7-2 to TRBJ1-2; D unresolved. The CDR3 extends over 13 amino acids. Trimming cost V 5 bases and J 4 bases, with 11 bases left between them. The germline CDR1 and CDR2 sequences are SGHTA and FQGNSA. In DNA, the CDR3 is TGTGCCAGCAGCGGTGTGGTTGGCTATGGCTACACCTTC. It codes for CASSGVVGYGYTF.

This clonotype was seen ten or more times. The V and J genes are TRBV28 and TRBJ1-5, with D unclear. This CDR3 is 14 amino acids long. V lost 6 bases to trimming and J lost 4 bases, with 13 bases between them. Germline values: CDR1 MDHEN, CDR2 SYDVKM. The CDR3 here is CASRHPALNQPQHF. The CDR3 bases are TGTGCCAGCAGGCATCCAGCCTTGAATCAGCCCCAGCATTTT.

This clonotype was seen repeatedly, ten times or more. J is TRBJ1-2 and V is TRBV30; D call uncertain. CDR1 is GTSNPN and CDR2 is SVGIG in the germline V gene (reference sequence). The CDR3 is made up of 14 amino acids. The V end was cut by 5 bases, the J end by 8 bases, with 21 bases between. Here the CDR3 reads CAWDNFGFNGGYTF. Here the CDR3 DNA reads TGTGCCTGGGACAATTTTGGGTTCAACGGCGGCTACACCTTC.

The table lists this clonotype with many counts. The chain joins TRBV28 to TRBJ1-2; no clear D. Trimming took off 4 bases at V and 0 bases at J, with 15 bases between the two ends. The CDR3 has 16 amino acids. Germline V lookup: CDR1 MDHEN, CDR2 SYDVKM. As DNA, the CDR3 is TGTGCCAGCAGTTCGCCACGGACCGATTCTAACTATGGCTACACCTTC. It yields the protein CASSSPRTDSNYGYTF.

This clonotype was counted ten times or more. The V gene is TRBV20-1, the J gene TRBJ2-5; TRBD2 matches at 10 bases. The CDR3 is 15 amino acids. The J segment lost 8 bases and the V segment lost 0 bases, leaving 9 bases of the junction unmatched. Germline CDR1 and CDR2: DFQATT and SNEGSKA (reference sequence). The CDR3 DNA follows: TGCAGTGCTAGAGATATGCTAGCGGGAGTTGAAACCCAGTACTTC. As protein: CSARDMLAGVETQYF.

In its sample, this clonotype was seen many times. CDR3 in amino acids: CASSVAGAGAGTDTQYF. In DNA, the CDR3 is TGTGCCAGCAGCGTAGCTGGGGCGGGAGCCGGAACAGATACGCAGTATTTT. The gene calls are TRBV9 and TRBJ2-3; TRBD2 aligns across 7 bases. CDR1 SGDLS and CDR2 YYNGEE come from the germline V gene. This CDR3 is 17 amino acids long. The junction had 10 bases not matched to a gene; V was cut back by 0 bases and J by 3 bases.

This clonotype was seen more than once but under ten times. The rearrangement links TRBV29-1 to TRBJ1-2; D gene unclear. Between the trimmed V and J ends, which lost 0 bases and 6 bases, there was a span of 8 bases. Germline CDR1 is SQVTM and CDR2 is ANQGSEA. The CDR3 has 12 amino acids. The CDR3 is CSVEDRLDGYTF. The CDR3 bases are TGCAGCGTTGAAGATAGGCTGGATGGCTACACCTTC.

The chain couples TRBV7-9 to TRBJ2-3; 8 nucleotides align to TRBD1. The CDR3 is 15 amino acids. V lost 4 bases, J lost 4 bases, and 7 bases stayed unmatched. Germline V CDR1 and CDR2: SEHNR, FQNEAQ (reference sequence). This CDR3 reads CASSSRQGFADTQYF. In nucleotides, the CDR3 is TGTGCCAGCAGCTCACGACAGGGGTTCGCAGATACGCAGTATTTT. The complete variable domain, with remaining parts taken from reference TRBV7-9 and TRBJ2-3, reads DTGVSQNPRHKITKRGQNVTFRCDPISEHNRLYWYRQTLGQGPEFLTYFQNEAQLEKSRLLSDRFSAERPKGSFSTLEIQRTEQGDSAMYLCASSSRQGFADTQYFGPGTRLTVL.

This clonotype was detected ten times or more. The chain joins TRBV3-1 to TRBJ2-5; 7 bases fit TRBD1. The CDR3 has 13 amino acids. V shed 8 bases and J 2 bases; nucleotides not matched to a gene: 5. Germline-derived CDR1 and CDR2 are LGHDT and YNNKEL (reference sequence). CDR3 loop: CASLARGQETQYF. DNA of the CDR3: TGTGCCAGCCTCGCCAGGGGGCAAGAGACCCAGTACTTC.

The chain combines TRBV12-3 or TRBV12-4 with TRBJ2-1, with TRBD2 as a possible D gene (6 bases). Trimming left V 8 bases short and J 6 bases short, with 20 bases between. CDR3 length: 15 amino acids. CDR3 region: CASGHTTGGCNEQFF. CDR3 nucleotide sequence: TGTGCCAGCGGTCACACCACTGGAGGGTGCAATGAGCAGTTCTTC.

Comment on this clonotype: A junction boundary mismatches the germline segment, possibly from a read error. The chain combines TRBV7-2 with TRBJ2-7; tentatively, D is TRBD1 (6 bases). Germline CDR1 is SGHTA and CDR2 is FQGNSA. CDR3 length: 12 residues. This CDR3 is CASSWGLYVQYF. CDR3 sequence (DNA): TGTGCCAGCAGCTGGGGGCTCTACGTGCAGTACTTC.

The chain couples TRBV19 to TRBJ2-1, with 11 nucleotides matching TRBD2. Germline CDR1 LNHDA, CDR2 SQIVND (reference sequence). V shed 7 bases, J shed 2 bases, and the junction held 7 bases outside the gene matches. The CDR3 has 16 residues. The CDR3 nucleotides are TGTGCCAGTAAACGAAGTAGCGGGAGGGCCTACAATGAGCAGTTCTTC. This encodes CASKRSSGRAYNEQFF.